Following are 21 T cell receptor beta chains from one sample sequenced in a study of beta chain features in type 1 diabetes. Every bit of the isolated RNA underwent reverse transcription, so sequencing read expressed TCRB transcripts. The table came from immunoSEQ multiplex PCR; TCRdb's copy has only in-frame clones and leaves some out. The table includes 900,000 or so clones, around a sixth detected once. Source material: naive CD4+ T cells from blood. These receptors all come from a woman between 18 and 30 years old in good health.

The sample holds a few counts of this clone. Other DNA variants within this sample encode the same CDR3. The chain joins TRBV7-9 to TRBJ2-3; D remains unclear. Trimming removed 1 base at V and 0 bases at J, with 5 bases between. CDR3 length equals 14 residues. Germline CDR1 reads SEHNR; CDR2 reads FQNEAQ (reference sequence). The CDR3 DNA follows: TGTGCCAGCAGCTTAGAGGGTAGCACAGATACGCAGTATTTT. Residues: CASSLEGSTDTQYF.

This clone was counted only a few times. The chain is built from TRBV7-2 and TRBJ1-4; D perhaps matches TRBD1 (6 bases). The germline CDR1 and CDR2 sequences are SGHTA and FQGNSA. The CDR3 loop spans 15 amino acids. Trimming pared 2 bases from V and 5 bases from J, leaving 12 bases between. CDR3 sequence: CASSLSKTGNEKLFF. The DNA for the CDR3 is TGTGCCAGCAGCTTATCCAAAACAGGGAATGAAAAACTGTTTTTT.

The rearrangement uses TRBV7-3 and TRBJ2-3; D may be TRBD1 (6 bases). Trimming cost V 1 base and J 5 bases, with 13 bases left between them. Germline loops: CDR1 SGHTA, CDR2 FQGTGA. This CDR3 has 15 amino acids. Written as DNA, the CDR3 is TGTGCCAGCAGCTTAAGAGTGGACAGCCTAGATACGCAGTATTTT. It encodes CASSLRVDSLDTQYF. The variable domain in full, completed from reference TRBV7-3 and TRBJ2-3, reads GAGVSQTPSNKVTEKGKYVELRCDPISGHTALYWYRQSLGQGPEFLIYFQGTGAADDSGLPNDRFFAVRPEGSVSTLKIQRTERGDSAVYLCASSLRVDSLDTQYFGPGTRLTVL.

The chain is built from TRBV29-1 and TRBJ2-5; no firm D call. The germline CDR1 and CDR2 sequences are SQVTM and ANQGSEA. With 4 bases removed from V and 5 bases from J, the gap between germline ends came to 5 bases. This CDR3 comprises 10 residues. Here the CDR3 reads CSVGVETQYF. CDR3 nucleotide sequence: TGCAGCGTTGGCGTGGAGACCCAGTACTTC.

This chain links TRBV7-9 with TRBJ2-3; TRBD2 is a possible D gene (5 bases). The V end was cut by 1 base, the J end by 3 bases, with 14 bases between. Germline CDR1 reads SEHNR; CDR2 reads FQNEAQ (reference sequence). This CDR3 region has 16 residues. CDR3 nucleotides: TGTGCCAGCAGCTTAGACGGGAAAGGGTGGACAGATACGCAGTATTTT. Translating gives CASSLDGKGWTDTQYF.

This clone was detected only a few times. J is TRBJ2-1 and V is TRBV5-1; D might be TRBD2 (6 bases). The ends were cut back, 0 bases at V and 0 bases at J, with 13 bases in the middle. The CDR3 has 17 residues. Germline CDR1 SGHRS, CDR2 YFSETQ. The CDR3 region has the DNA TGCGCCAGCAGCTTGGAGGCTAGCGCTAGCTCCTACAATGAGCAGTTCTTC. It codes for CASSLEASASSYNEQFF. Complete variable domain (other parts from reference TRBV5-1 and TRBJ2-1): KAGVTQTPRYLIKTRGQQVTLSCSPISGHRSVSWYQQTPGQGLQFLFEYFSETQRNKGNFPGRFSGRQFSNSRSEMNVSTLELGDSALYLCASSLEASASSYNEQFFGPGTRLTVL.

This rearrangement joins TRBV1 to TRBJ2-3; the table's D gene call, TRBD2, was not cross checked with the DNA. TRBV1 corresponds to a pseudogene. CDR3 size: 18 residues. The CDR3 DNA sequence: TGCACCAGCAGCCAAGGGGGACTAGCGGGAGCACCCACAGATACGCAGTATTTT. Translation: CTSSQGGLAGAPTDTQYF.

The chain carries TRBV5-6 and TRBJ2-5; TRBD2 is a possible D gene (6 bases). CDR3 size: 15 residues. Germline lookup yields CDR1 SGHDT and CDR2 YYEEEE. The germline V and J ends were trimmed by 4 bases and 4 bases, with 17 bases remaining between them. CDR3 sequence reads: CASSVAEWWGETQYF. The CDR3 DNA is TGTGCCAGCAGCGTAGCGGAGTGGTGGGGAGAGACCCAGTACTTC.

Remarks on this clone: Distinct nucleotide sequences in the sample also encode this CDR3. The chain recombines TRBV20-1 with TRBJ2-5, with D perhaps matching TRBD1 or TRBD2 (6 bases each). Per germline, CDR1 DFQATT and CDR2 SNEGSKA (reference sequence). V was clipped by 6 bases and J by 5 bases, with 10 bases between them. The CDR3 runs to 11 residues. CDR3 sequence (DNA): TGCAGTGCCCGGAGGGGGGAGACCCAGTACTTC. Translating gives CSARRGETQYF.

The chain carries TRBV9 and TRBJ2-3, with TRBD2 matching 13 bases. Looked up from germline, CDR1 is SGDLS and CDR2 is YYNGEE. V shed 0 bases and J 0 bases; nucleotides not matched to a gene: 7. This CDR3 spans 19 amino acids. The CDR3 spells CASSVAPGLAGTSTDTQYF. DNA of the CDR3: TGTGCCAGCAGCGTAGCTCCGGGACTAGCGGGGACTAGCACAGATACGCAGTATTTT.

The sample holds a few counts of this clone. The chain carries TRBV25-1 and TRBJ1-4, with D unclear. The germline CDR1 and CDR2 sequences are MGHDK and SYGVNS. The CDR3 is made up of 17 amino acids. Trimming took 1 base from V and 0 from J, leaving 12 bases between them. Here the CDR3 reads CASSEWARAATNEKLFF. Written as DNA, the CDR3 is TGTGCCAGCAGTGAATGGGCCCGGGCCGCAACTAATGAAAAACTGTTTTTT. Looking up the rest from reference TRBV25-1 and TRBJ1-4 gives the full variable domain: EADIYQTPRYLVIGTGKKITLECSQTMGHDKMYWYQQDPGMELHLIHYSYGVNSTEKGDLSSESTVSRIRTEHFPLTLESARPSHTSQYLCASSEWARAATNEKLFFGSGTQLSVL.

This chain connects TRBV11-1 to TRBJ2-7; no reliable D call. Trimming left V 2 bases short and J 1 base short, with 12 bases between. The germline gives CDR1 SGHAT, CDR2 FQDESV (reference sequence). CDR3 length: 15 residues. This CDR3 is CASSLSWAQSYEQYF. CDR3 sequence (DNA): TGTGCCAGCAGCTTAAGTTGGGCACAATCCTACGAGCAGTACTTC.

The chain couples TRBV19 to TRBJ2-5; D tentatively reads TRBD1 or TRBD2 (6 bases each). Trimming stripped 4 bases from V and 7 bases from J, with 16 bases between. The germline CDR1 and CDR2 sequences are LNHDA and SQIVND (reference sequence). There are 14 residues in the CDR3. The CDR3 protein is CASSTLRLGGTQYF. The CDR3 DNA is TGTGCCAGTAGTACCCTCAGACTAGGGGGGACCCAGTACTTC.

The V call is TRBV2, the J call TRBJ2-7; 7 nucleotides agree with TRBD1. Germline-derived CDR1 and CDR2 are SNHLY and FYNNEI. The length of the CDR3 is 15 residues. The V gene end was trimmed by 6 bases and the J gene end by 2 bases; junction bases not matched to a gene: 10. DNA for the CDR3: TGTGCCAGCAGCGTCCCGGGACAGATAGCCTACGAGCAGTACTTC. Translated: CASSVPGQIAYEQYF.

The chain uses TRBV19 and TRBJ2-3, with a tentative D call TRBD2 (6 bases). CDR1 LNHDA and CDR2 SQIVND come from the germline V gene (reference sequence). The V gene lost 3 bases and the J gene lost 2 bases, with 21 bases spanning the gap. The CDR3 runs to 18 residues. For the CDR3, the DNA is TGTGCCAGTAGTATCGGCCCTCATAGCGGAGAACTCACAGATACGCAGTATTTT. Translated: CASSIGPHSGELTDTQYF. The entire variable domain, with the rest obtained from reference TRBV19 and TRBJ2-3, is as follows: DGGITQSPKYLFRKEGQNVTLSCEQNLNHDAMYWYRQDPGQGLRLIYYSQIVNDFQKGDIAEGYSVSREKKESFPLTVTSAQKNPTAFYLCASSIGPHSGELTDTQYFGPGTRLTVL.

This clone turned up a few times. The chain is built from TRBV28 and TRBJ1-2; unclear D gene. CDR1 is MDHEN, CDR2 SYDVKM, per germline. Trimming took 6 bases from V and 4 from J, leaving 9 bases between them. CDR3 length: 12 amino acids. The CDR3 DNA reads as TGTGCCAGCAGGGGTCCTTCCTATGGCTACACCTTC. Protein product: CASRGPSYGYTF.

This clone was counted a few times. This sequence joins TRBV28 and TRBJ2-7; D is unclear. Trimming took 6 bases from V and 3 from J, leaving 9 bases between them. Per germline, CDR1 MDHEN and CDR2 SYDVKM. This CDR3 has 12 amino acids. CDR3 amino acids: CASRSSYYEQYF. The CDR3 DNA follows: TGTGCCAGCAGAAGCAGCTACTACGAGCAGTACTTC.

This clone was detected only a few times. This chain joins TRBV2 and TRBJ2-1; TRBD2 aligns across 10 bases. There are 17 residues in the CDR3. Trimming removed 6 bases from V and 2 bases from J; junction bases left unmatched: 10. The germline V gene has CDR1 SNHLY and CDR2 FYNNEI. The CDR3 sequence is CASRGPLAGVTYNEQFF. CDR3 DNA sequence: TGTGCCAGCAGGGGCCCTCTAGCGGGAGTAACCTACAATGAGCAGTTCTTC.

The chain has TRBV7-9 and TRBJ2-5, with D perhaps assigned TRBD1 or TRBD2 (5 bases each). This CDR3 region has 16 residues. The germline V gene has CDR1 SEHNR and CDR2 FQNEAQ (reference sequence). Trimming removed 5 bases at V and 2 bases at J, with 18 bases between. In nucleotides, the CDR3 is TGTGCCAGCAGCCGGGGCCAGCTACAGGAGCAAGAGACCCAGTACTTC. It is translated as CASSRGQLQEQETQYF.

This clone was recorded a few times. The chain couples TRBV14 to TRBJ2-1; 14 bases line up with TRBD2. Germline CDR1 reads SGHDN; CDR2 reads FVKESK. This CDR3 region has 21 residues. V lost 4 bases, J lost 3 bases, and 17 bases stayed unmatched. The DNA of the CDR3 is TGTGCCAGCAGCCCCCCCGGGGGGACTAGCGGGAGAGGGGCCCACTACAATGAGCAGTTCTTC. Its translation is CASSPPGGTSGRGAHYNEQFF. The variable domain in full, with the rest retrieved from reference TRBV14 and TRBJ2-1, is EAGVTQFPSHSVIEKGQTVTLRCDPISGHDNLYWYRRVMGKEIKFLLHFVKESKQDESGMPNNRFLAERTGGTYSTLKVQPAELEDSGVYFCASSPPGGTSGRGAHYNEQFFGPGTRLTVL.

V is TRBV9 and J is TRBJ2-2; no clear D gene. CDR1 is SGDLS, CDR2 YYNGEE, per germline. The V end lost 1 base, the J end lost 5 bases, and 12 bases lay between the germline ends. The CDR3 sequence is 15 residues long. The CDR3 loop is CASSVTGLITGELFF. Here the CDR3 DNA reads TGTGCCAGCAGCGTAACGGGCCTCATAACCGGGGAGCTGTTTTTT.